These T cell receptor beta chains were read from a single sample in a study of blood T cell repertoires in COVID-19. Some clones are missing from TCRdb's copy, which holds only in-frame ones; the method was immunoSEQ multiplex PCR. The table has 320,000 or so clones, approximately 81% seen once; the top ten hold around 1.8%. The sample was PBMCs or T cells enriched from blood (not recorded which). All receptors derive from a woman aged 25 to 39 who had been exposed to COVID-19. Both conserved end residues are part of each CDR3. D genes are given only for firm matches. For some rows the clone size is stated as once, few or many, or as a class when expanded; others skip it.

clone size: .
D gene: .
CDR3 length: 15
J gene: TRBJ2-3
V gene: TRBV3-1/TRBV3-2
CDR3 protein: CASSPFQGITDTQYF
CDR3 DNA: TGTGCCAGCAGCCCCTTTCAGGGAATCACAGATACGCAGTATTTT

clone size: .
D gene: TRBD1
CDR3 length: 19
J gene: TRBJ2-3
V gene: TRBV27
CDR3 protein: CASRNFPTDTGGGADTQYF
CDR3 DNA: TGTGCCAGCAGGAATTTCCCGACTGACACAGGGGGAGGTGCAGATACGCAGTATTTT

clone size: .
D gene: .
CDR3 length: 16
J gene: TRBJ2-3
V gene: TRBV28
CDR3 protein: CASSLSRQGWTDTQYF
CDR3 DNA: TGTGCCAGCAGTTTAAGTCGGCAGGGGTGGACAGATACGCAGTATTTT

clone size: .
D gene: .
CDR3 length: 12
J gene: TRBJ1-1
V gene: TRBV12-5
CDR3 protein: CASGLVRTEAFF
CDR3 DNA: TGTGCTAGTGGTTTAGTGAGGACTGAAGCTTTCTTT

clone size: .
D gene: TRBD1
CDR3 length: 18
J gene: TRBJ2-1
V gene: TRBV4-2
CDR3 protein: CASSQDGLNRGHYNEQFF
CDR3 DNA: TGTGCCAGCAGCCAAGATGGTTTGAACAGGGGCCATTACAATGAGCAGTTCTTC

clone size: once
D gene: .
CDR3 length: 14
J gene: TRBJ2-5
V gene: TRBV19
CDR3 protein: CASSIDNLQETQYF
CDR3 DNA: TGTGCCAGTAGTATAGATAACCTACAAGAGACCCAGTACTTC

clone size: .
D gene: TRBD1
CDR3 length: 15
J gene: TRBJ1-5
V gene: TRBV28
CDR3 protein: CASSSLGQGEQPQHF
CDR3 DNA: TGTGCCAGCAGTTCCCTGGGACAGGGGGAACAGCCCCAGCATTTT

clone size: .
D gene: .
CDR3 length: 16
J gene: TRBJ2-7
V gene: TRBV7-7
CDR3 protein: CASSPGMGGETYEQYF
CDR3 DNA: TGTGCTAGCAGCCCCGGAATGGGCGGGGAGACCTACGAGCAGTACTTC

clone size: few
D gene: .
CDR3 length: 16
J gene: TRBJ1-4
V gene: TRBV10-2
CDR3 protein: CASSVGTETPREKLFF
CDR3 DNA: TGCGCCAGCAGTGTTGGGACTGAGACCCCTAGGGAAAAACTGTTTTTT

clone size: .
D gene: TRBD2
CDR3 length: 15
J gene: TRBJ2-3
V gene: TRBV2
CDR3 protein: CASRRGTFGGDTQYF
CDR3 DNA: TGTGCCAGCAGAAGAGGGACCTTCGGGGGGGATACGCAGTATTTT

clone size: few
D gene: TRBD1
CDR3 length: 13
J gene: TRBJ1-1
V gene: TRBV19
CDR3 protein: CASRGQGNTEAFF
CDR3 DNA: TGTGCCAGTAGAGGACAGGGGAACACTGAAGCTTTCTTT

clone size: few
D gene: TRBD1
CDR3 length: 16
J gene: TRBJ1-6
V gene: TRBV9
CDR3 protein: CASSSQGGAGNSPLHF
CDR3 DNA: TGTGCCAGCAGCTCACAGGGGGGCGCTGGTAATTCACCCCTCCACTTT

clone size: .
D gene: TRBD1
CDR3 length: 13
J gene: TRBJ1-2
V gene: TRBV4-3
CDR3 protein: CASSRGQGGGYTF
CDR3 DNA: TGCGCCAGCAGCCGCGGACAGGGAGGAGGCTACACCTTC

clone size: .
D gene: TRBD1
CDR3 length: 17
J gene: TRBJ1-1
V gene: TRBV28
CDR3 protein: CASSSGQGARMGTEAFF
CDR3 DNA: TGTGCCAGCAGTTCGGGACAGGGGGCGAGGATGGGCACTGAAGCTTTCTTT

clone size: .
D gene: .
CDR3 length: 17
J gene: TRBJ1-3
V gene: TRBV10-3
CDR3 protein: CAISEFVGLISGNTIYF
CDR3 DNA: TGTGCCATCAGTGAGTTTGTGGGCCTTATCTCTGGAAACACCATATATTTT

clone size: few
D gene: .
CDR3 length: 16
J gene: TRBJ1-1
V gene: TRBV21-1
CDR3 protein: CASSPHRGFMNTEAFF
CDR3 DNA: TGTGCCAGCAGCCCCCACAGGGGATTCATGAACACTGAAGCTTTCTTT